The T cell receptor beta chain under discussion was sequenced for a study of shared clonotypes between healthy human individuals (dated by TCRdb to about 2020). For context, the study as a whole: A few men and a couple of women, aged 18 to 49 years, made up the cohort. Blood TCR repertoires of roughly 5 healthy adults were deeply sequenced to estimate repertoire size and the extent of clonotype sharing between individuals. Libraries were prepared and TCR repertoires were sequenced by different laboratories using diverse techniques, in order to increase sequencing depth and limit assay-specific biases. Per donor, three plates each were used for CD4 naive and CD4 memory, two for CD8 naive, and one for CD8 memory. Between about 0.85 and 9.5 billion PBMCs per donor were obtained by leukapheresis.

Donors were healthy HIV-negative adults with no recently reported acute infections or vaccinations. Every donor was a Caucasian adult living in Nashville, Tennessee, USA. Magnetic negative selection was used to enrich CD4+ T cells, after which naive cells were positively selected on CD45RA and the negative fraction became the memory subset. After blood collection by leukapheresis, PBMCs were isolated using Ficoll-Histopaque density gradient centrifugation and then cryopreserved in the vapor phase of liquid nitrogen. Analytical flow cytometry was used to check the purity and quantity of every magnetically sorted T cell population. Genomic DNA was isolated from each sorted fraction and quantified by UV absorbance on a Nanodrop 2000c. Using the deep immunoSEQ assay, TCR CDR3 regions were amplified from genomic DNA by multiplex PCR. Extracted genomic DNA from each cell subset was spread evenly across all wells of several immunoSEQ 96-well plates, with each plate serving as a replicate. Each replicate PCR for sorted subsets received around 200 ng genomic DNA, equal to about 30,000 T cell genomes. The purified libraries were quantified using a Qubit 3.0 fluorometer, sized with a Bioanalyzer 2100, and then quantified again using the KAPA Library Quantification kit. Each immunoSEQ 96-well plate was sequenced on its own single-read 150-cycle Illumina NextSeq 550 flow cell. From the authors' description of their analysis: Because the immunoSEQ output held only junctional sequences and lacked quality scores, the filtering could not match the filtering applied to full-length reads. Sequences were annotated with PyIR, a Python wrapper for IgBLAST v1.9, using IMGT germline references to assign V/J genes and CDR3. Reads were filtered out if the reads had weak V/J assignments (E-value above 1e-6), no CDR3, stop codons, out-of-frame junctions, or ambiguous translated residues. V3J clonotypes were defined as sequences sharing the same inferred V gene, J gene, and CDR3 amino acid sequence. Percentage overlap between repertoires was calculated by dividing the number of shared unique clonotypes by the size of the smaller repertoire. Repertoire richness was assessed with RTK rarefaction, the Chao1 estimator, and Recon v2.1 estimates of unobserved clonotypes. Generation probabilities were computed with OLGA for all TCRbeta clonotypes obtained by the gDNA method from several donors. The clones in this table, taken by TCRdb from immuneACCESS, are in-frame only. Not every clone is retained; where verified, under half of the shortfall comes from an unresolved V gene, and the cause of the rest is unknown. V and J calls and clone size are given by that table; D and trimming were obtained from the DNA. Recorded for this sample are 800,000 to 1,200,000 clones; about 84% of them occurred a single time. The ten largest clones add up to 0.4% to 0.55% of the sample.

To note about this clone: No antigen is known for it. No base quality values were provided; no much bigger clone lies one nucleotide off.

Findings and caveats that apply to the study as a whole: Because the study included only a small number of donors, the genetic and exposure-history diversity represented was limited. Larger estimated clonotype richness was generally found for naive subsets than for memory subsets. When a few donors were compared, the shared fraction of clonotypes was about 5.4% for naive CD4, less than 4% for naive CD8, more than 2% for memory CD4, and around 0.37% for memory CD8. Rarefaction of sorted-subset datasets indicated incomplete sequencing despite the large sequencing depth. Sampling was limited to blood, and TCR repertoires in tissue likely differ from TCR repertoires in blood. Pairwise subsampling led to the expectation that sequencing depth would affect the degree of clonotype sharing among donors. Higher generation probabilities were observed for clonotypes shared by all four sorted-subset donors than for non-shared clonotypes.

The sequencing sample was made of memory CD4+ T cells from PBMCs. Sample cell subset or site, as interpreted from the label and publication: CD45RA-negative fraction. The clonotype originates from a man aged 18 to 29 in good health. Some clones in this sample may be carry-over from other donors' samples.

Here is the DNA: TGTGCCAGCAGGGGGGGGACGGCGAACACTGAAGCTTTCTTT. This yields the protein CASRGGTANTEAFF. The chain employs TRBV28 and TRBJ1-1, with TRBD1 perhaps the D gene, on 5 matching bases. The CDR3 measures 14 amino acids from cysteine to phenylalanine. Of all the DNA, just the CDR3 is kept, 42 bases in frame from base 1. V loses 6 bases of germline sequence and J loses 1 base, and the interval between the two ends is 12 bases. CDR1 and CDR2, looked up from the germline V gene, are MDHEN and SYDVKM.